This paragraph covers one T cell receptor beta chain sequence. Its matching antigen is unknown. This sample is part of a study of cytomegalovirus exposure and HLA in healthy donors. For the study at large: HLA-typed donors contributed around 88 million unique TCRs, which were held in an early data release. Overall study results and limits: Listed as cytomegalovirus-associated were 150 or so TCR beta chains. Productive rates of about 90% or about 30% were seen for most TCR beta V segments in an earlier analysis. Most sequenced TCRs were rare (though some public TCRs occurred in many donors).

In the PCR, 60 Vbeta and 13 Jbeta primers were used. The assay was immunoSEQ multiplex PCR, and TCRdb's table has in-frame clones only and misses some. The sample contains some 160,000 clones, around 83% of which appear only once. Per germline, CDR1 KGHSH and CDR2 LQKENI. The CDR3 is 14 residues long. The trim removed 6 bases at V and 4 bases at J, leaving 4 bases unmatched. The sequence derives from a male donor in good health and CMV-seropositive. Sequenced input: PBMCs. The V and J genes are TRBV18 and TRBJ1-1; 11 bases align to TRBD1. CDR3 protein: CASSGTGGLTEAFF. In nucleotides, the CDR3 is TGTGCCAGCTCGGGGACAGGGGGACTCACTGAAGCTTTCTTT.